Shown below are 15 T cell receptor beta chains from a single sample sequenced in a study of follicular helper T cells after annual influenza vaccination. Time point: 2015-2016 season, pre-vaccination. Sequenced by immunoSEQ multiplex PCR; TCRdb stores in-frame clones only, minus some. This table holds some 10,000 clones, over 70% found once. Material: CXCR5+ CD38- circulating T follicular helper cells from blood, obtained on the day of influenza vaccination. Subset meaning: circulating Tfh, non-naive CD4+CXCR5+PD-1+ (ICOS+CD38+ or ICOS-CD38-). The receptors here all came from an adult who received the influenza vaccine.

The chain employs TRBV6-5 and TRBJ1-5, with D possibly TRBD1 on 6 matching bases. CDR3 length equals 14 residues. V was pared by 6 bases and J by 0 bases, with 9 bases between. CDR1 and CDR2 (germline): MNHEY, SVGAGI. CDR3 DNA sequence: TGTGCCAGCAGCCACAGGGATAGCAATCAGCCCCAGCATTTT. Translation: CASSHRDSNQPQHF.

The rearrangement joins TRBV30 to TRBJ2-7; no firm D call. The CDR3 length is 13 residues. Germline V CDR1 and CDR2: GTSNPN, SVGIG (reference sequence). Trimming took 1 base from V and 5 from J, leaving 12 bases between them. The CDR3 spells CAWSDGSFHEQYF. The CDR3 bases are TGTGCCTGGAGTGACGGTAGTTTCCACGAGCAGTACTTC.

The chain uses TRBV18 and TRBJ2-1, with TRBD1 matching over 7 bases. V gave up 5 bases and J gave up 6 bases; unmatched junction bases: 4. The CDR3 is 13 residues long. From germline, CDR1 is KGHSH and CDR2 LQKENI. DNA of the CDR3: TGTGCCAGCTCAGGGACAGACCGCAATGAGCAGTTCTTC. It is translated as CASSGTDRNEQFF.

This chain joins TRBV18 and TRBJ2-2; D call uncertain. The CDR3 has 13 amino acids. Germline V gene sequence: CDR1 KGHSH, CDR2 LQKENI. V lost 4 bases, J lost 4 bases, and 7 bases lay in between. The CDR3 coding sequence is TGTGCCAGCTCACTAGAGGCCACCGGGGAGCTGTTTTTT. Translation: CASSLEATGELFF.

V usage is TRBV9 and J usage is TRBJ1-1, with a tentative D call TRBD1 (5 bases). Germline loops: CDR1 SGDLS, CDR2 YYNGEE. The CDR3 contains 14 residues. The V gene lost 1 base and the J gene lost 1 base, with 8 bases spanning the gap. CDR3 protein: CASSVSDRNTEAFF. The CDR3 DNA sequence: TGTGCCAGCAGCGTAAGTGACAGGAACACTGAAGCTTTCTTT.

V gene TRBV30 combines with J gene TRBJ1-3, with D possibly TRBD1 on 5 matching bases. This CDR3 spans 14 amino acids. Germline CDR1 reads GTSNPN; CDR2 reads SVGIG (reference sequence). V was shortened by 3 bases and J by 1 base, with 10 bases between the two germline ends. As DNA, the CDR3 is TGTGCCTGGAGCACGGGGGGTTCTGGAAACACCATATATTTT. Translation gives CAWSTGGSGNTIYF.

The chain carries TRBV9 and TRBJ2-1, with 10 nucleotides matching TRBD2. The CDR3 consists of 15 residues. Germline CDR1 reads SGDLS; CDR2 reads YYNGEE. Unmatched junction bases numbered 3, after V lost 0 bases and J lost 6 bases. The CDR3 here is CASSVGAGGSNEQFF. The CDR3 DNA sequence: TGTGCCAGCAGCGTAGGAGCGGGGGGGTCCAATGAGCAGTTCTTC.

The chain joins TRBV4-2 to TRBJ2-2; D remains ambiguous. The CDR3 is made up of 13 amino acids. Trimming stripped 1 base from V and 6 bases from J, with 6 bases between. In germline, CDR1 is LGHNA, CDR2 YNFKEQ. The CDR3 DNA is TGTGCCAGCAGCCAAGGTGACGCCGGGGAGCTGTTTTTT. It translates to CASSQGDAGELFF.

V usage is TRBV6-6 and J usage is TRBJ2-7; D is ambiguous. Trimming pared 2 bases from V and 1 base from J, leaving 9 bases between. The CDR3 runs 14 residues. CDR1 and CDR2 (germline): MNHNY, SVGAGI (reference sequence). The CDR3 coding sequence is TGTGCCAGCAGTTACATCAGCAAATCCTACGAGCAGTACTTC. This encodes CASSYISKSYEQYF.

The chain is built from TRBV7-6 and TRBJ1-1, with 7 positions matching TRBD1. The CDR3 is 15 residues long. Trimming cost V 5 bases and J 6 bases; bases outside gene matches: 12. Germline V gene sequence: CDR1 SGHVS, CDR2 FNYEAQ. The CDR3 reads CASSRQGQGMAEAFF. The CDR3 DNA sequence: TGTGCCAGCAGCAGACAGGGACAAGGCATGGCTGAAGCTTTCTTT.

The CDR3 DNA follows: TGTGCCAGTAGTATTTTAATATACGAAGAGCAGTACTTC. Amino acids: CASSILIYEEQYF. The chain combines TRBV19 with TRBJ2-7; D remains ambiguous. This CDR3 spans 13 amino acids. The V and J ends lost 3 bases and 7 bases respectively, with 13 bases between them. CDR1 and CDR2 (germline): LNHDA, SQIVND (reference sequence).

CDR3 DNA sequence: TGCGCAGTCAGGGATCTACCTAAAAGAGGAATGAACACTGAAGCTTTCTTT. The encoded protein is CAVRDLPKRGMNTEAFF. This chain uses TRBV23-1 with TRBJ1-1, with a tentative D call TRBD1 (5 bases). TRBV23-1 is placed among ORFs of uncertain function. The CDR3 runs 17 residues.

The rearrangement links TRBV10-1 to TRBJ1-1; 10 bases match TRBD1. The CDR3 is made up of 15 amino acids. Germline V gives CDR1 WNHNN, CDR2 SYGVQD (reference sequence). After removal of 6 bases from V and 1 base from J, the junction contained 5 bases not matched to a gene. CDR3 DNA: TGCGCCAGCAGAAGACAGGGGGCGGCGAACACTGAAGCTTTCTTT. Its translation is CASRRQGAANTEAFF.

This clone has only a few counts. The CDR3 reads CASSLGVSYEQYF. The CDR3 DNA is TGTGCCAGCAGCTTAGGCGTTAGTTACGAGCAGTACTTC. V gene TRBV7-6 combines with J gene TRBJ2-7; D call uncertain. The germline CDR1 and CDR2 sequences are SGHVS and FNYEAQ. The CDR3 has 13 residues. Deletions cut 1 base from V and 4 bases from J, with 8 bases between.

This chain links TRBV19 with TRBJ1-5; D not certain. With 4 bases removed from V and 2 bases from J, the gap between germline ends came to 12 bases. This CDR3 has 15 amino acids. Germline CDR1 LNHDA, CDR2 SQIVND (reference sequence). CDR3: CASSKWENGNQPQHF. The CDR3 DNA follows: TGTGCCAGTAGTAAGTGGGAAAACGGCAATCAGCCCCAGCATTTT.